This T cell receptor beta chain derives from a study of blood T cell repertoires in COVID-19. Method: immunoSEQ multiplex PCR; TCRdb's copy keeps in-frame clones and lacks some. The sample contains about 180,000 clones, about 88% of which appear only once. V lost 7 bases and J 6 bases, leaving 15 bases between the germline ends. Germline V CDR1 and CDR2: LGHDT, YNNKEL (reference sequence). The CDR3 totals 14 residues. The V gene is TRBV3-1 (or the pseudogene TRBV3-2), the J gene TRBJ2-2; the D gene is possibly TRBD1 (6 bases). The sequenced material came from peripheral blood. This sequence originates from a woman under 40 with active or convalescent COVID-19. The DNA of the CDR3 is TGTGCCAGCATTAAGCGAGAGGGGGCCGGGGAGCTGTTTTTT. Translation: CASIKREGAGELFF.